These T cell receptor beta chains were read from a single sample in a study of post-analysis software for immune sequencing data. TCRdb analysed the PCR reads with MiXCR anew, one entry per CDR3 protein. The repertoire holds under 900,000 distinct CDR3 sequences, with approximately 53% as singletons. The sample taken for sequencing was blood. Receptors originate from a girl aged 5-17 years with multiple sclerosis. CDR3s include the opening cysteine and the closing phenylalanine or tryptophan. The order of the fields is D gene, J gene, clone size, V gene, CDR3 DNA, CDR3 protein. A D gene is named only where the DNA matches it firmly. Clone sizes are given selectively: once, few, many, or a class where the clone is expanded.

.	TRBJ2-3	.	TRBV5-1	TGCGCCAGCAGGGACTTTGTCACAGATACGCAGTATTTT	CASRDFVTDTQYF
.	TRBJ2-5	many	TRBV5-1	TGTGCCAGCAGTTTAAGGGGAGAGACCCAGTACTTC	CASSLRGETQYF
.	TRBJ1-5	.	TRBV20-1	TGCAGTGCTAGTGAGGCGGGTGAACCCCAGCATTTT	CSASEAGEPQHF
.	TRBJ2-1	.	TRBV24-1	TGTGCCACCAGCCCCCTGAGACCCGGCTCCTACAATGAGCAGTTCTTC	CATSPLRPGSYNEQFF
TRBD2	TRBJ2-1	.	TRBV12-3/TRBV12-4	TGTGCCAGCAGTCTCCCCCCCGGGGGGTACAATGAGCAGTTCTTC	CASSLPPGGYNEQFF
.	TRBJ2-1	few	TRBV12-3/TRBV12-4	TGTGCCAGCAGTTTAAGACACTCTGAGCAGTTCTTC	CASSLRHSEQFF
.	TRBJ2-5	.	TRBV3-1	TGTGCCAGCAGCCTTAGCACTGAGTACCAAGAGACCCAGTACTTC	CASSLSTEYQETQYF
TRBD2	TRBJ2-7	.	TRBV10-2	TGCGCCAGCAGTGAGAGCGGGGACTCCTACGAGCAGTACTTC	CASSESGDSYEQYF
.	TRBJ2-5	.	TRBV19	TGTGCCAGTAGTACGGACATCCAAGAGACCCAGTACTTC	CASSTDIQETQYF
.	TRBJ2-7	.	TRBV20-1	TGCAGTGCTAGAGATTATAGGCCGGGACGGGCAGCCTACGAGCAGTACTTC	CSARDYRPGRAAYEQYF
TRBD2	TRBJ2-5	.	TRBV11-2	TGTGCCAGCAGCTTTTTGCTGGGGCTAGCGGAAGAGACCCAGTACTTC	CASSFLLGLAEETQYF
TRBD1	TRBJ1-1	.	TRBV10-3	TGTGCCATCAGGACAGGGGCCGTCACTGAAGCTTTCTTT	CAIRTGAVTEAFF
.	TRBJ2-6	.	TRBV20-1	TGCAGTGCTACCTCTGGGGCCAACGTCCGGACTTTC	CSATSGANVRTF
TRBD2	TRBJ2-5	.	TRBV7-2	TGTGCCAGCAGCTCCCGATGGGGGGGGTTCGGTCAAGAGACCCAGTACTTC	CASSSRWGGFGQETQYF
.	TRBJ2-1	.	TRBV5-1	TGCGCCAGCAGCAAGGACAACGGTAATGAGCAGTTCTTC	CASSKDNGNEQFF
TRBD2	TRBJ2-4	.	TRBV7-8	TGTGCCAGCAGCCCCCTAGGACTAGCGGGGGGCTTTGCCAAAAACATTCAGTACTTC	CASSPLGLAGGFAKNIQYF
.	TRBJ2-7	few	TRBV20-1	TGCAGTGCCCCTAGCGAAAAAGGTGGCTACGAGCAGTACTTC	CSAPSEKGGYEQYF
TRBD1	TRBJ2-3	.	TRBV2	TGTGCCAGCAGTGAGGTGACAGGGACCACAGATACGCAGTATTTT	CASSEVTGTTDTQYF
TRBD1	TRBJ1-2	few	TRBV12-3/TRBV12-4	TGTGCCAGCACCCTCGGGCAGGGGGCGGCTAACTATGGCTACACCTTC	CASTLGQGAANYGYTF
.	TRBJ1-1	.	TRBV7-9	TGTGCCAGCAGCTTAGAGCGCGGACAGAGGAACACTGAAGCTTTCTTT	CASSLERGQRNTEAFF
TRBD1	TRBJ2-5	once	TRBV7-9	TGTGCCAGCAACCCCTTCCCGACAGGGGAAGAGACCCAGTACTTC	CASNPFPTGEETQYF
.	TRBJ2-3	few	TRBV29-1	TGCAGCGTTGACGGAGGGGGAAGAGATACGCAGTATTTT	CSVDGGGRDTQYF
.	TRBJ2-7	.	TRBV19	TGTGCCAGTGGAAAGGGATCCCACGAGCAGTACTTC	CASGKGSHEQYF
TRBD2	TRBJ2-1	few	TRBV7-3	TGTGCCAGCAGCCCAGACCTTAGACGGACTAGCGGGACCAATCTGAATGAGCAGTTCTTC	CASSPDLRRTSGTNLNEQFF
.	TRBJ2-7	once	TRBV4-1	TGCGCCAGCAGCCAATTAGTTCTAGACGAGCAGTACTTC	CASSQLVLDEQYF
TRBD1	TRBJ1-5	.	TRBV5-1	TGCGCCAGCAGCTTGGTACCGGGACAGGGATGGGCCCAGCATTTT	CASSLVPGQGWAQHF
.	TRBJ2-6	.	TRBV29-1	TGCAGCGTCGGAGGGTCAGGGAGTTTTGGAGGGGCCAACGTCCTGACTTTC	CSVGGSGSFGGANVLTF
.	TRBJ2-7	.	TRBV28	TGTGCCAGCAGCCCTCAACGGGGCGAGCAGTACTTC	CASSPQRGEQYF
TRBD2	TRBJ2-1	once	TRBV20-1	TGCAGTGCCAAAACCCCCTGGCGGGAGTTCAATGAGCAGTTCTTC	CSAKTPWREFNEQFF
.	TRBJ2-3	.	TRBV6-5	TGTGCCAGCAGTTACTCTAGGTTGGGTCCCCCAAATACGCAGTATTTT	CASSYSRLGPPNTQYF
.	TRBJ2-7	few	TRBV20-1	TGCAGTGCTAACCGCCCTCCCATCGGGGGTCAGCTGTACGAGCAGTACTTC	CSANRPPIGGQLYEQYF
TRBD2	TRBJ2-5	few	TRBV7-2	TGTGCCAGCAGGATAGGCGGGGGCCAAGAGACCCAGTACTTC	CASRIGGGQETQYF
.	TRBJ2-7	few	TRBV6-4	TGTGCCAGCAGTGACGCACCGTACGATTACGAGCAGTACTTC	CASSDAPYDYEQYF
TRBD2	TRBJ2-3	.	TRBV7-2	TGTGCCAGCAGCTTACGGAGCGGGAGGGGATCAGATACGCAGTATTTT	CASSLRSGRGSDTQYF
.	TRBJ1-2	.	TRBV6-6	TGTGCCAGCAGTTACTCCCCGTTATTGGATCCCGGTGGCTACACCTTC	CASSYSPLLDPGGYTF
.	TRBJ1-6	.	TRBV7-9	TGTGCCAGCAGCCGCGGGACGGAGGATTCACCCCTCCACTTT	CASSRGTEDSPLHF
.	TRBJ2-3	.	TRBV20-1	TGCAGTGCTAGAGACGCTGTATTAGTCTTCGAGCAGTATTTT	CSARDAVLVFEQYF
.	TRBJ2-1	.	TRBV14	TGTGCCAGCAAAGCCGAGTTGGGGTGGAATGAGCAGTTCTTC	CASKAELGWNEQFF
.	TRBJ2-3	once	TRBV9	TGTGCCAGTAGCGGCTTACAGGGGGATACGCAGTATTTT	CASSGLQGDTQYF
TRBD2	TRBJ2-7	.	TRBV5-1	TGCGCCAGCAGCTTGGAGGGACTAGCGGGGAGCTCCTACGAGCAGTACTTC	CASSLEGLAGSSYEQYF
.	TRBJ2-5	once	TRBV20-1	TGCAGTGCTAGGAAAAAAGAGACCCAGTACTTC	CSARKKETQYF
.	TRBJ2-4	once	TRBV6-2/TRBV6-3	TGTGCCAGCAGTTACCAAGGCCCAACAGCGGTAGCCAAAAACATTCAGTACTTC	CASSYQGPTAVAKNIQYF
.	TRBJ2-7	.	TRBV27	TGTGCCAGCAGTTTACGGGCCCACACCCACGAGCAGTACTTC	CASSLRAHTHEQYF
TRBD2	TRBJ2-1	.	TRBV12-3/TRBV12-4	TGTGCCAGCAGTGGATTCCCGGCGGGAGGAACACTACCTGAGCAGTTCTTC	CASSGFPAGGTLPEQFF
.	TRBJ2-6	few	TRBV20-1	TGCAGTGCTATCAGGTCTGGGGCCAACGTCCTGACTTTC	CSAIRSGANVLTF
TRBD2	TRBJ2-7	.	TRBV7-9	TGTGCCAGCAGCTTAACAACTAGCGGGAGGCCCTACGAGCAGTACTTC	CASSLTTSGRPYEQYF
.	TRBJ2-7	.	TRBV20-1	TGCAGTGCTAGTTGGACAGTCGGTGAGCAGTACTTC	CSASWTVGEQYF
.	TRBJ2-3	.	TRBV5-1	TGCGCCAGCAACCGGGACCCTAGGCGGGGAGATACGCAGTATTTT	CASNRDPRRGDTQYF
.	TRBJ2-1	.	TRBV20-1	TGCAGTGCATTAGGGTTCTGGGCGGGAAGCAATGAGCAGTTCTTC	CSALGFWAGSNEQFF
TRBD2	TRBJ2-7	.	TRBV5-1	TGCGCCAGCAGCGAAGGACCCCGTGGAAGCGGGAGGTCCTACGAGCAGTACTTC	CASSEGPRGSGRSYEQYF
TRBD2	TRBJ2-1	.	TRBV6-4	TGTGCCAGCAGTGCCGGGGAGGGGACCTACAATGAGCAGTTCTTC	CASSAGEGTYNEQFF
.	TRBJ2-7	.	TRBV6-5	TGTGCCAGCACCTACTGGCCGGGGGGGGCAGGGGGAAACGAGCAGTACTTC	CASTYWPGGAGGNEQYF
.	TRBJ2-7	.	TRBV10-1	TGCGTCAGCAGTGTTGTGGCAGGGGACGAGCAGTACTTC	CVSSVVAGDEQYF
.	TRBJ1-2	.	TRBV29-1	TGCAGCGTTGAAACGGGGGTGATAGACTACACCTTC	CSVETGVIDYTF
TRBD1	TRBJ2-7	.	TRBV4-1	TGCGCCAGCAGCCCGGGGACAGGGAGGCCCTACGAGCAGTACTTC	CASSPGTGRPYEQYF
.	TRBJ2-1	few	TRBV9	TGTGCCAGCAGCGTATTTCTGCTCGCGGACAATGAGCAGTTCTTC	CASSVFLLADNEQFF
.	TRBJ1-2	.	TRBV7-9	TGTGCCAGCAGCTTAGAAGGAGGGTTTTACTATGGCTACACCTTC	CASSLEGGFYYGYTF